Only one count was recorded for the clone carrying this T cell receptor (beta chain). The sample originates from a study of neoadjuvant nivolumab and ipilimumab in lung cancer. The table came from immunoSEQ multiplex PCR; TCRdb's copy has only in-frame clones and leaves some out. The data contain 44,000 or so clones, approximately 90% of them singletons. Germline CDR1 is MGHRA and CDR2 is YSYEKL. V lost 1 base to trimming and J lost 2 bases; unmatched junction nucleotides: 15. The CDR3 sequence is 19 residues long. The sequencing here drew on blood, taken before neoadjuvant nivolumab, alone or with ipilimumab. This sequence was found in an adult with non-small cell lung cancer. Some clones in this sample may be carry-over from other donors' samples. This sequence joins TRBV4-1 and TRBJ2-3, with 7 bases fitting TRBD1. The CDR3 is CASSQVGLTGVGDTDTQYF. CDR3 sequence (DNA): TGCGCCAGCAGCCAAGTTGGGCTTACAGGGGTCGGGGACACAGATACGCAGTATTTT.